This T cell receptor beta chain was identified in a study of blood T cell repertoires in COVID-19. Germline V gene sequence: CDR1 LNHDA, CDR2 SQIVND (reference sequence). This CDR3 comprises 17 residues. Trimming cost V 3 bases and J 8 bases; bases outside gene matches: 10. Original processing methods: The authors estimated nucleated cell counts from reference gene primer amplification. The method was immunoSEQ multiplex PCR; TCRdb's version includes in-frame clones alone and lacks a portion of them. D and trimming were read from the DNA, whereas the V and J calls and clone size are those reported in that table. The profile covers 200,000 to 250,000 clones, with around 87% appearing a single time and less than 4% taken by the ten largest.

The chain carries TRBV19 and TRBJ1-6; 10 bases line up with TRBD1. Sequenced: peripheral blood. This TCR was recovered from a woman aged 25 to 39 who had recovered from COVID-19. CDR3 loop: CASSIARTGGNYSPLHF. CDR3 nucleotide sequence: TGTGCCAGTAGTATCGCCCGGACAGGGGGGAATTATTCACCCCTCCACTTT. The full variable domain, its missing parts supplied by reference TRBV19 and TRBJ1-6, is DGGITQSPKYLFRKEGQNVTLSCEQNLNHDAMYWYRQDPGQGLRLIYYSQIVNDFQKGDIAEGYSVSREKKESFPLTVTSAQKNPTAFYLCASSIARTGGNYSPLHFGNGTRLTVT.